This T cell receptor beta chain was sequenced for a study of T cells in Graves' hyperthyroidism and ophthalmopathy. The investigators amplified TCR beta CDR3 regions from RNA transcripts. The HTBI set primed first-round TCR CDR3 RT-PCR. TCRdb called the multiplex PCR reads again in MiXCR, with one record for every CDR3 protein. Of roughly 500,000 distinct CDR3 sequences listed, about 46% are singletons. Lactation, pregnancy, other autoimmune disease or uncontrolled infection led to exclusion of patients. Used for diagnoses were clinical symptoms, serum thyroxine and TRAb, thyroid ultrasound and orbital computed tomography. A word on this clonotype: A junction boundary mismatches the germline segment, possibly from a read error.

The CDR3 runs to 13 residues. V gene TRBV12-3 or TRBV12-4 combines with J gene TRBJ1-4; possible D gene TRBD1, 5 bases. This receptor was obtained from an adult woman with Graves' disease, either hyperthyroidism or ophthalmopathy (not recorded which). The sequencing input was peripheral blood or thyroid tissue (not recorded which). CDR3 region: CAGSLGAAEKLFF. CDR3 coding DNA: TGTGCCGGCAGTTTAGGGGCCGCAGAAAAACTGTTTTTT.